These 9 T cell receptor beta chains were sequenced from one sample in a study of T cells in localized non-small cell lung cancer. Profiling relied on immunoSEQ multiplex PCR, and the TCRdb table lists in-frame clones only, not all of them. The repertoire has around 41,000 clones, around 87% of them found once; the top ten carry roughly 7%. Sequencing was performed on peripheral blood, taken before any cancer treatment. The receptors stem from a woman aged 18 to 50 with stage III lung adenocarcinoma.

This clone showed up just a few times. J is TRBJ2-1 and V is TRBV2, with D uncertain. V was shortened by 6 bases and J by 7 bases, with 10 bases between the two germline ends. This CDR3 has 12 amino acids. Germline V gene data show CDR1 as SNHLY and CDR2 as FYNNEI. CDR3 sequence (DNA): TGTGCCAGCAGGGCATGGGCGAATGAGCAGTTCTTC. This sequence encodes CASRAWANEQFF.

V gene TRBV6-1 combines with J gene TRBJ1-2; D is perhaps TRBD1 (5 bases). The length of the CDR3 is 13 residues. V lost 3 bases and J 9 bases, leaving 14 bases between the germline ends. Germline V gene data show CDR1 as MNHNS and CDR2 as SASEGT. DNA for the CDR3: TGTGCCAGCAGTGATTGGCAGGGTGTCCGCTACACCTTC. Residues: CASSDWQGVRYTF.

The chain couples TRBV21-1 to TRBJ1-3. TRBV21-1 is an annotated pseudogene. The CDR3 covers 16 residues. CDR3 in amino acids: CASSKGRGASGNTIYF. The CDR3 DNA reads TGTGCCAGCAGCAAAGGTCGGGGGGCTTCAGGAAACACCATATATTTT.

The V call is TRBV21-1, the J call TRBJ1-2; the D call in the table, TRBD1, was not verified against the DNA. TRBV21-1 is tagged as a pseudogene. The CDR3 has 16 residues. As DNA, the CDR3 is TGTGCCAGCAGCAAAAAGATAGGGGTCATAGGCTATGGCTACACCTTC. As protein: CASSKKIGVIGYGYTF.

The chain is built from TRBV7-3 and TRBJ2-3; 12 bases are a match to TRBD2. The CDR3 is made up of 15 amino acids. Per the germline V gene, CDR1 is SGHTA and CDR2 is FQGTGA. The ends lost 5 bases at V and 2 bases at J; junction bases unmatched: 2. CDR3 DNA: TGTGCCAGCAGCAGACTAGCGGGGGCCACAGATACGCAGTATTTT. It encodes CASSRLAGATDTQYF.

This rearrangement joins TRBV4-1 to TRBJ2-3; tentative D call: TRBD2 (5 bases). Germline V gives CDR1 MGHRA, CDR2 YSYEKL. Trimming cost V 7 bases and J 0 bases, with 11 bases left between them. The CDR3 sequence is 14 residues long. The chain's CDR3 is CASKKAVSTDTQYF. In nucleotides, the CDR3 is TGCGCCAGCAAAAAAGCGGTTAGCACAGATACGCAGTATTTT.

The chain uses TRBV11-3 and TRBJ2-1; TRBD2 might be the D (6 bases). V dropped 3 bases and J dropped 6 bases, with 12 bases sitting between them. The CDR3 has 14 residues. CDR1 and CDR2 (germline): SGHNT, YENEEA. Here the CDR3 reads CASSLGGFGNEQFF. In DNA form, the CDR3 reads TGTGCCAGCAGCTTGGGGGGATTTGGCAATGAGCAGTTCTTC.

The rearrangement links TRBV15 to TRBJ1-1; no definite D call. Between the trimmed V and J ends, which lost 1 base and 3 bases, there was a span of 9 bases. CDR3 length equals 14 residues. Germline V lookup: CDR1 LNHNV, CDR2 YYDKDF (reference sequence). CDR3 loop: CATSRALDYTEAFF. CDR3 DNA: TGTGCCACCAGCAGAGCTCTGGACTACACTGAAGCTTTCTTT.

Comment on this clone: A junction end diverges from the germline sequence, so it may reflect a read error. V gene TRBV11-2 combines with J gene TRBJ2-1; TRBD1 or TRBD2 may be the D gene (5 bases each). Looked up from germline, CDR1 is SGHAT and CDR2 is FQNNGV. The CDR3 length is 17 residues. CDR3 in amino acids: CASSLARNRGPYNEQFF. The CDR3 DNA reads as TGTGCCAGCAGTTTAGCCAGGAATAGGGGACCTTACAATGAGCAGTTCTTC.